These T cell receptor beta chains were read from a single sample in a study of blood T cell repertoires in COVID-19. Profiled with immunoSEQ multiplex PCR; TCRdb holds only in-frame clones, not every one. The sample lists approximately 49,000 clones, around nine tenths occurring once. The source material was peripheral blood. The receptors derive from a man aged 50 to 60 with acute or convalescent COVID-19. Both conserved end residues are part of each CDR3. A D gene is named only where the DNA matches it firmly. Only part of the rows carry a size: once, few, many, or a class if the clone is expanded.

TRBV3-1/TRBV3-2,TRBD2,TRBJ2-1,17,.,CASSLLGEAGGFNEQFF,TGTGCCAGCAGCCTCCTGGGGGAAGCGGGGGGTTTCAATGAGCAGTTCTTC
TRBV6-4,.,TRBJ1-4,14,.,CASSEGTTNEKLFF,TGTGCCAGCAGTGAGGGGACTACTAATGAAAAACTGTTTTTT
TRBV4-1,.,TRBJ2-1,14,.,CASSQPRSYNEQFF,TGCGCCAGCAGCCAACCCCGCTCCTACAATGAGCAGTTCTTC
TRBV6-5,TRBD1,TRBJ1-2,15,once,CASTPGQSLMRGYTF,TGTGCCAGCACACCGGGACAGAGCCTTATGCGGGGCTACACCTTC
TRBV7-6,.,TRBJ2-6,16,.,CASSLVGAVGANVLTF,TGTGCCAGCAGCTTAGTCGGAGCGGTTGGGGCCAACGTCCTGACTTTC
TRBV9,TRBD1,TRBJ1-2,17,.,CASSRDLAGTGVFGYTF,TGTGCCAGCAGCCGCGACCTCGCCGGGACAGGGGTCTTTGGCTACACCTTC
TRBV27,TRBD1,TRBJ1-4,15,.,CASSLRQGPNEKLFF,TGTGCCAGCAGTCTCCGACAGGGCCCTAATGAAAAACTGTTTTTT
TRBV3-1/TRBV3-2,TRBD2,TRBJ2-3,17,.,CASSPASGRAFGDTQYF,TGTGCCAGCAGCCCTGCTAGCGGGAGGGCTTTTGGGGATACGCAGTATTTT
TRBV19,.,TRBJ1-1,11,.,CASGTGTEAFF,TGTGCCAGTGGTACGGGCACTGAAGCTTTCTTT
TRBV11-2,.,TRBJ2-3,14,.,CASSLTRSTDTQYF,TGTGCCAGCAGCTTAACCAGAAGCACAGATACGCAGTATTTT
TRBV5-4,.,TRBJ1-4,14,.,CASGKGRTNEKLFF,TGTGCCAGCGGGAAGGGGAGGACAAATGAAAAACTGTTTTTT
TRBV5-1,TRBD1,TRBJ1-2,12,.,CASSLTGEGYTF,TGCGCCAGCAGCTTGACAGGGGAGGGCTACACCTTC
TRBV15,.,TRBJ2-3,13,.,CATSRGPIREQYF,TGTGCCACCAGCCGCGGGCCTATACGAGAGCAGTATTTT
TRBV28,.,TRBJ1-2,15,.,CASSLRNRHGYGYTF,TGTGCCAGCAGTTTAAGGAACAGACATGGATATGGCTACACCTTC
TRBV28,.,TRBJ2-7,11,.,CASSPRDEQYF,TGTGCCAGCAGTCCCAGGGACGAGCAGTACTTC
TRBV11-3,.,TRBJ2-7,15,.,CASSLAGLSDYEQYF,TGTGCCAGCAGCTTAGCGGGACTTTCCGACTACGAGCAGTACTTC
TRBV10-1,TRBD1,TRBJ1-2,13,once,CASSADRLGGYTF,TGCGCCAGCAGTGCGGACAGGTTGGGTGGCTACACCTTC
TRBV7-9,TRBD2,TRBJ2-3,16,.,CASSTWTSGSTDTQYF,TGTGCCAGCAGCACCTGGACTAGCGGGAGCACAGATACGCAGTATTTT
TRBV7-9,TRBD1,TRBJ1-2,14,.,CASSAGTGGYGYTF,TGTGCCAGCAGCGCCGGGACAGGAGGCTATGGCTACACCTTC
TRBV9,.,TRBJ1-1,14,once,CASTYSDFNTEAFF,TGTGCCAGCACTTATTCTGACTTTAACACTGAAGCTTTCTTT
TRBV19,.,TRBJ1-1,15,.,CASSIGWGVGTEAFF,TGTGCCAGTAGTATCGGCTGGGGGGTCGGCACTGAAGCTTTCTTT
TRBV7-7,.,TRBJ2-7,18,once,CASSFPAIGEDCSYEQYF,TGTGCTAGCAGCTTCCCCGCCATCGGGGAGGACTGTTCCTACGAGCAGTACTTC
TRBV18,TRBD2,TRBJ2-1,12,many,CASSLTSGGLFF,TGTGCCAGCTCACTAACTAGCGGGGGCCTTTTCTTC
TRBV7-2,.,TRBJ1-1,15,.,CASSLVWGGDTEAFF,TGTGCCAGCAGCTTAGTATGGGGCGGAGACACTGAAGCTTTCTTT
TRBV9,.,TRBJ1-4,15,.,CASSKSTASDEKLFF,TGTGCCAGCAGCAAATCGACAGCTTCGGATGAAAAACTGTTTTTT
TRBV28,TRBD2,TRBJ2-5,15,.,CASSALAGGLETQYF,TGTGCCAGCAGTGCCCTAGCGGGAGGGCTAGAGACCCAGTACTTC
TRBV28,TRBD2,TRBJ2-1,16,.,CASMGGGAGDYNEQFF,TGTGCCAGCATGGGAGGGGGAGCGGGAGACTACAATGAGCAGTTCTTC
TRBV4-1,.,TRBJ1-5,16,.,CASSRTGSGINQPQHF,TGCGCCAGCAGCCGAACAGGGTCGGGCATCAATCAGCCCCAGCATTTT
TRBV9,.,TRBJ2-5,16,.,CASSPTSRGGWRTQYF,TGTGCCAGCAGCCCCACAAGTAGGGGTGGTTGGAGGACCCAGTACTTC
TRBV6-1,TRBD2,TRBJ2-1,14,.,CASSEERERNEQFF,TGTGCCAGCAGTGAGGAGCGGGAGCGAAATGAGCAGTTCTTC
TRBV7-2,.,TRBJ1-5,15,.,CASSLVLGRRQPQHF,TGTGCCAGCAGCTTAGTTTTGGGGAGAAGGCAGCCCCAGCATTTT
TRBV5-6,.,TRBJ2-7,14,.,CASSLGGLPYEQYF,TGTGCCAGCAGCTTGGGGGGCCTCCCCTACGAGCAGTACTTC
TRBV6-5,.,TRBJ2-7,15,once,CASSYSSDSSYEQYF,TGTGCCAGCAGTTACTCTTCGGACTCTTCCTACGAGCAGTACTTC
TRBV24-1,TRBD2,TRBJ2-2,16,.,CATSDLPGAGAGELFF,TGTGCCACCAGTGATTTGCCGGGAGCGGGGGCCGGGGAGCTGTTTTTT
TRBV7-9,.,TRBJ1-3,13,.,CASSPLSGNTIYF,TGTGCCAGCAGCCCTCTTTCTGGAAACACCATATATTTT